A single sample gave rise to the 26 T cell receptor beta chains below, sequenced in a study of blood T cell repertoires in COVID-19. The protocol was immunoSEQ multiplex PCR, while the TCRdb copy is restricted to in-frame clones and leaves out a portion. The data show about 190,000 clones, roughly 80% seen once. Sequenced sample: peripheral blood. The receptors here all came from a woman aged 45-59 years with acute or convalescent COVID-19.

V gene TRBV9 combines with J gene TRBJ1-2, with 11 bases lining up with TRBD1. CDR1 SGDLS and CDR2 YYNGEE come from the germline V gene. J was trimmed by 2 bases and V by 4 bases; bases with no gene match: 4. The CDR3 totals 15 residues. The CDR3 here is CASSRGQGANYGYTF. CDR3 nucleotide sequence: TGTGCCAGCAGCCGCGGACAGGGGGCGAACTATGGCTACACCTTC.

The genes are TRBV24-1 and TRBJ2-5, with TRBD1 identical over 8 bases. The CDR3 contains 16 residues. Losses at the gene ends were 0 bases for V and 4 bases for J; bases not matched to a gene: 6. Looked up from germline, CDR1 is KGHDR and CDR2 is SFDVKD. The CDR3 protein is CATSDLPRTGSETQYF. Written as DNA, the CDR3 is TGTGCCACCAGTGATTTGCCAAGGACAGGGTCAGAGACCCAGTACTTC.

The CDR3 DNA reads TGTGCCAGCAGACCCCGGGACAGGGCCGGCTACACCTTC. It encodes CASRPRDRAGYTF. The chain is built from TRBV6-6 and TRBJ1-2; 9 nucleotides align to TRBD1. The CDR3 contains 13 residues. Germline V gene lookup returns CDR1 MNHNY and CDR2 SVGAGI (reference sequence). V trimming: 6 bases; J trimming: 8 bases; junction bases outside the gene matches: 7.

The chain uses TRBV6-5 and TRBJ2-5; no firm D call. V was pared by 7 bases and J by 2 bases, with 11 bases between. The germline gives CDR1 MNHEY, CDR2 SVGAGI. CDR3 length equals 13 residues. CDR3 coding DNA: TGTGCCAGCATGCGGCTGCAACAAGAGACCCAGTACTTC. Amino acids: CASMRLQQETQYF.

CDR3: CASSLVAGRSYNEQFF. The CDR3 DNA follows: TGTGCCAGCAGCTTAGTTGCGGGGAGAAGCTACAATGAGCAGTTCTTC. The chain carries TRBV11-2 and TRBJ2-1; the D gene is possibly TRBD2 (6 bases). Trimming cost V 1 base and J 3 bases, with 13 bases left between them. The CDR3 is 16 amino acids. Germline CDR1 reads SGHAT; CDR2 reads FQNNGV.

V is TRBV6-1 and J is TRBJ1-2, with a tentative D call TRBD1 (5 bases). V lost 3 bases and J lost 4, with 12 bases in between. CDR1 and CDR2 (germline): MNHNS, SASEGT. This CDR3 is built from 14 residues. CDR3 in amino acids: CASSESGKGYGYTF. DNA for the CDR3: TGTGCCAGCAGTGAGTCAGGGAAGGGCTATGGCTACACCTTC.

The rearrangement joins TRBV3-1 (or the pseudogene TRBV3-2) to TRBJ2-1; 8 nucleotides agree with TRBD2. CDR1 is LGHDT and CDR2 is YNNKEL in the germline V gene (reference sequence). V was clipped by 4 bases and J by 6 bases; unmatched bases: 8. The CDR3 runs to 15 residues. CDR3: CASSPGTRTSNEQFF. The CDR3 coding sequence is TGTGCCAGCAGCCCCGGGACTAGGACTAGCAATGAGCAGTTCTTC.

This clone was detected once. The gene calls are TRBV2 and TRBJ1-2; TRBD1 is a possible D gene (5 bases). This CDR3 has 15 amino acids. Germline CDR1 is SNHLY and CDR2 is FYNNEI. Trimming took 4 bases from V and 0 from J, leaving 12 bases between them. CDR3 in amino acids: CASSAPGGANYGYTF. CDR3 bases: TGTGCCAGCAGTGCCCCCGGGGGAGCTAACTATGGCTACACCTTC.

The rearrangement uses TRBV30 and TRBJ2-1; 11 nucleotides align to TRBD2. Looked up from germline, CDR1 is GTSNPN and CDR2 is SVGIG (reference sequence). There are 15 residues in the CDR3. Trimming took 2 bases from V and 8 from J; bases not matched to a gene: 8. CDR3 nucleotides: TGTGCCTGGAGTATCTCTAGCGGGGGGATATATGAGCAGTTCTTC. It is translated as CAWSISSGGIYEQFF.

The chain has TRBV5-6 and TRBJ1-6; D is unresolved. V was trimmed by 1 base and J by 13 bases, leaving 9 bases between them. This CDR3 has 12 residues. In germline, CDR1 is SGHDT, CDR2 YYEEEE. This CDR3 reads CASSLLFRPLHF. Here the CDR3 DNA reads TGTGCCAGCAGCTTGTTGTTCAGGCCCCTCCACTTT.

V is TRBV30 and J is TRBJ2-2; TRBD2 matches at 8 bases. The CDR3 totals 12 residues. Losses at the gene ends were 6 bases for V and 4 bases for J; bases not matched to a gene: 1. Germline values: CDR1 GTSNPN, CDR2 SVGIG (reference sequence). The chain's CDR3 is CACGRVTGELFF. The CDR3 DNA sequence: TGTGCCTGCGGGAGGGTCACCGGGGAGCTGTTTTTT.

V usage is TRBV6-5 and J usage is TRBJ1-6, with D maybe TRBD1 (5 bases). The V end was cut by 6 bases, the J end by 6 bases, with 15 bases between. The CDR3 is 15 residues long. CDR1 is MNHEY and CDR2 is SVGAGI in the germline V gene. The CDR3 reads CASSQEGRINSPLHF. CDR3 sequence (DNA): TGTGCCAGCAGCCAGGAGGGACGGATTAATTCACCCCTCCACTTT.

V is TRBV27 and J is TRBJ1-5; tentative D call: TRBD1 (6 bases). V was shortened by 3 bases and J by 6 bases, with 9 bases between the two germline ends. CDR1 is MNHEY and CDR2 is SMNVEV in the germline V gene (reference sequence). There are 13 residues in the CDR3. The CDR3 spells CASSLRGSQPQHF. The CDR3 nucleotides are TGTGCCAGCAGTTTGAGGGGGTCTCAGCCCCAGCATTTT.

Turning to this clone: The junction shows a germline mismatch at one end, possibly a read error. V is TRBV19 and J is TRBJ2-1; 7 nucleotides line up with TRBD2. This CDR3 has 12 amino acids. Germline assignment: CDR1 LNHDA and CDR2 SQIVND (reference sequence). The CDR3 nucleotides are TGTGCCAGTAGTATTGCTAGCGGTTATTCGGTCTTC. Amino acid sequence: CASSIASGYSVF.

The chain links TRBV11-2 to TRBJ2-7; 7 positions match TRBD1. This CDR3 is 16 amino acids long. CDR1 is SGHAT and CDR2 is FQNNGV in the germline V gene. The junction had 12 bases not matched to a gene; V was cut back by 2 bases and J by 5 bases. The CDR3 here is CASSLYLDRAIDEQYF. CDR3 sequence (DNA): TGTGCCAGCAGCTTATATCTTGACAGGGCGATAGACGAGCAGTACTTC.

The genes are TRBV30 and TRBJ2-1, with 11 bases matching TRBD2. Germline CDR1 reads GTSNPN; CDR2 reads SVGIG (reference sequence). The V segment lost 0 bases and the J segment 5 bases; nucleotides outside the gene matches: 6. The CDR3 is made up of 16 amino acids. CDR3 amino acids: CAWSVLLAGGNNEQFF. CDR3 bases: TGTGCCTGGAGTGTCCTCCTAGCGGGGGGAAACAATGAGCAGTTCTTC.

The chain is built from TRBV15 and TRBJ2-1, with unresolved D. V gave up 0 bases and J gave up 4 bases, with 4 bases separating them. Germline V CDR1 and CDR2: LNHNV, YYDKDF (reference sequence). The CDR3 contains 13 residues. In DNA, the CDR3 is TGTGCCACCAGCAGAGACGTATACAATGAGCAGTTCTTC. Protein sequence: CATSRDVYNEQFF. Variable domain in full (rest from reference TRBV15 and TRBJ2-1): DAMVIQNPRYQVTQFGKPVTLSCSQTLNHNVMYWYQQKSSQAPKLLFHYYDKDFNNEADTPDNFQSRRPNTSFCFLDIRSPGLGDTAMYLCATSRDVYNEQFFGPGTRLTVL.

This clone was observed a few times. The chain joins TRBV28 to TRBJ2-7; TRBD2 is a possible D gene (7 bases). The germline V and J ends were trimmed by 7 bases and 0 bases, with 19 bases remaining between them. This CDR3 region has 16 residues. Germline V lookup: CDR1 MDHEN, CDR2 SYDVKM. The CDR3 is CASTLQGGASSYEQYF. CDR3 bases: TGTGCCAGCACCCTTCAAGGGGGGGCCAGCTCCTACGAGCAGTACTTC.

J is TRBJ2-7 and V is TRBV19; TRBD1 might be the D (5 bases). This CDR3 contains 14 residues. V was trimmed by 2 bases and J by 3 bases, leaving 11 bases between them. Germline V gene lookup returns CDR1 LNHDA and CDR2 SQIVND (reference sequence). CDR3 sequence reads: CASSIRRQNYEQYF. As DNA, the CDR3 is TGTGCCAGTAGTATACGCAGACAGAACTACGAGCAGTACTTC.

The chain employs TRBV14 and TRBJ1-2; 8 bases agree with TRBD1. Germline V gene data show CDR1 as SGHDN and CDR2 as FVKESK. The CDR3 totals 15 residues. The J segment lost 8 bases and the V segment lost 3 bases, leaving 11 bases of the junction unmatched. The CDR3 sequence: CASSHDGQGLGGYTF. For the CDR3, the DNA is TGTGCCAGCAGCCATGACGGACAGGGCCTTGGAGGCTACACCTTC.

This chain links TRBV7-2 with TRBJ2-2; 9 nucleotides align to TRBD2. Per germline, CDR1 SGHTA and CDR2 FQGNSA. The length of the CDR3 is 16 residues. V lost 5 bases and J lost 1; bases outside the gene matches: 5. The CDR3 coding sequence is TGTGCCAGCAGCCAGCGACTAGCGGTGAACACCGGGGAGCTGTTTTTT. Translation gives CASSQRLAVNTGELFF.

The V and J genes are TRBV21-1 and TRBJ1-1; the table's D call TRBD1 went unverified against the DNA. TRBV21-1 is an annotated pseudogene. The CDR3 has 16 amino acids. In DNA, the CDR3 is TGTGCCAGCAGCAAAGCGGTTGAACAGAGCAACACTGAAGCTTTCTTT. Translating it yields CASSKAVEQSNTEAFF.

This clone occurred a few times. This chain joins TRBV6-6 and TRBJ1-1; D might be TRBD1 (5 bases). V was pared by 11 bases and J by 4 bases, with 14 bases between. The CDR3 length is 12 residues. Germline V lookup: CDR1 MNHNY, CDR2 SVGAGI (reference sequence). This chain's CDR3 is CAGGGQVTEAFF. CDR3 sequence (DNA): TGTGCCGGGGGAGGGCAGGTCACTGAAGCTTTCTTT.

The table lists this clone with a count of one. V and J are TRBV19 and TRBJ1-2; D might be TRBD1 (6 bases). The germline V gene encodes CDR1 LNHDA and CDR2 SQIVND (reference sequence). There are 13 residues in the CDR3. Trimming cost V 10 bases and J 8 bases, with 20 bases left between them. As DNA, the CDR3 is TGTGCCACCTATCGTCGGGACACGGGAGGCTACACCTTC. Translated: CATYRRDTGGYTF.

The chain uses TRBV25-1 and TRBJ1-4; the D gene is possibly TRBD1 (6 bases). Per germline, CDR1 MGHDK and CDR2 SYGVNS. The CDR3 contains 15 residues. V lost 4 bases and J lost 1, with 10 bases in between. This CDR3 reads CASSGDRRTNEKLFF. CDR3 bases: TGTGCCAGCAGTGGTGACAGGCGAACTAATGAAAAACTGTTTTTT.

The V gene is TRBV19, the J gene TRBJ1-5; 10 nucleotides align to TRBD1. Per germline, CDR1 LNHDA and CDR2 SQIVND (reference sequence). The CDR3 loop spans 22 amino acids. Unmatched junction bases numbered 22, after V lost 3 bases and J lost 2 bases. CDR3 residues: CASSIQIWTGGKVWVGNQPQHF. The CDR3 coding sequence is TGTGCCAGTAGTATCCAGATTTGGACAGGGGGAAAGGTATGGGTTGGCAATCAGCCCCAGCATTTT.